This T cell receptor (beta chain) was sequenced during a study of OX40 agonist ivuxolimab in advanced cancers. Across the whole study: Past anti-PD-1, anti-PD-L1 or anti-CTLA-4 therapy was accepted, and 35% to 45% had received some.

The CDR3 spans 15 residues. Germline V gene data show CDR1 as SQVTM and CDR2 as ANQGSEA. Between the trimmed V and J ends, which lost 4 bases and 4 bases, there was a span of 19 bases. Points on this clone: Its antigen remains unidentified.

Clones were read by immunoSEQ multiplex PCR, and TCRdb kept only the in-frame ones, dropping some. The sample includes fewer than 85,000 clones, 92% of them seen just once. Study conclusions and caveats: People who partly responded at 0.1-3.0 mg/kg had some of the least clonal expansion seen.

The chain has TRBV29-1 and TRBJ1-2; tentative D call: TRBD1 (5 bases). The receptor's source is an adult with an advanced solid tumor such as melanoma, head and neck, liver or kidney cancer. Sequencing was performed on CD4+ or CD8+ T cells sorted from blood, taken in a trial of the OX40 agonist ivuxolimab. This chain's CDR3 is CSVVTQGHVLYGYTF. CDR3 coding DNA: TGCAGCGTTGTGACCCAGGGTCACGTACTCTATGGCTACACCTTC.